These 10 T cell receptor beta chains were sequenced from one sample in a study of T cell repertoires in cytomegalovirus infection. The antigens of these receptors remain unknown. TCRdb fed the reads into MiXCR, producing one record per CDR3 protein. The sample contains fewer than 1,000,000 distinct CDR3 sequences, approximately 31% of which appear only once. This sample comprised cultured CD8+ T cells from PBMCs, obtained from culture after CMV antigen stimulation. Source of these receptors: a human donor in good health (CMV status not recorded). Some clones in this sample may be carry-over from other donors' samples.

This chain uses TRBV12-3 or TRBV12-4 with TRBJ2-7, with D tentatively TRBD1 or TRBD2 (5 bases each). Trimming cost V 4 bases and J 0 bases, with 13 bases left between them. The CDR3 runs 15 residues. The CDR3: CASSSPEGTSYEQYF. DNA for the CDR3: TGTGCCAGCAGTTCACCAGAGGGGACCTCCTACGAGCAGTACTTC.

As concerns this clonotype: This may stem from a read error, because a much larger clone lies one nucleotide away. V is TRBV19 and J is TRBJ2-1; 8 positions agree with TRBD2. CDR1 LNHDA and CDR2 SQIVND come from the germline V gene (reference sequence). The CDR3 has 16 amino acids. With V trimmed by 5 bases and J by 5 bases, 11 bases remained unmatched. The CDR3 sequence: CASSAGLVLGNNEQFF. The CDR3 DNA is TGTGCCAGTAGTGCGGGACTAGTCCTTGGTAACAATGAGCAGTTCTTC. Together with reference TRBV19 and TRBJ2-1, the CDR3 gives the full variable domain: DGGITQSPKYLFRKEGQNVTLSCEQNLNHDAMYWYRQDPGQGLRLIYYSQIVNDFQKGDIAEGYSVSREKKESFPLTVTSAQKNPTAFYLCASSAGLVLGNNEQFFGPGTRLTVL.

This clonotype was recorded a few times. The rearrangement uses TRBV7-6 and TRBJ1-6; D remains ambiguous. The germline V gene encodes CDR1 SGHVS and CDR2 FNYEAQ. Trimming took off 0 bases at V and 7 bases at J, with 4 bases between the two ends. This CDR3 is 13 amino acids long. This CDR3 reads CASSLAMNSPLHF. CDR3 bases: TGTGCCAGCAGCTTAGCGATGAATTCACCCCTCCACTTT.

About this clonotype: A much bigger clone sits one base away, suggesting this may be a read error. The rearrangement joins TRBV7-4 to TRBJ2-4; 9 nucleotides match TRBD1. Germline assignment: CDR1 SGHVT and CDR2 SQSDAQ. The V segment lost 5 bases and the J segment 6 bases; nucleotides outside the gene matches: 11. CDR3 length: 16 residues. The CDR3 sequence is CASSRGGGQGGNIQYF. CDR3 nucleotide sequence: TGTGCCAGCAGCAGAGGGGGGGGACAGGGAGGAAACATTCAGTACTTC.

This sequence joins TRBV5-5 and TRBJ1-1; D unresolved. Germline CDR1 is SGHKS and CDR2 is YYEKEE (reference sequence). V gave up 1 base and J gave up 5 bases, with 6 bases separating them. CDR3 length: 12 amino acids. CDR3 amino acids: CASSLSQTEAFF. In nucleotides, the CDR3 is TGTGCCAGCAGCTTGAGTCAGACTGAAGCTTTCTTT.

The CDR3 spells CAISESEGHPGGRGELFF. The CDR3 DNA is TGTGCCATCAGTGAGTCGGAGGGACACCCTGGCGGTCGCGGGGAGCTGTTTTTT. The chain recombines TRBV10-3 with TRBJ2-2; D might be TRBD1 or TRBD2, each matching 6 bases. From germline, CDR1 is ENHRY and CDR2 SYGVKD. The CDR3 totals 18 residues. V was pared by 0 bases and J by 7 bases, with 21 bases between.

The rearrangement links TRBV10-3 to TRBJ2-7; 7 bases are shared with TRBD2. Trimming at V came to 6 bases and at J to 3 bases, leaving 5 bases not matched to a gene. There are 13 residues in the CDR3. Germline loops: CDR1 ENHRY, CDR2 SYGVKD. The CDR3 region has the DNA TGTGCCATCAGGGGAGGGGAAGTCTACGAGCAGTACTTC. This codes for CAIRGGEVYEQYF.

This clonotype was seen many times. This rearrangement joins TRBV6-5 to TRBJ2-3, with 7 bases that match TRBD1. The CDR3 length is 17 residues. Trimming took 0 bases from V and 2 from J; bases not matched to a gene: 8. Germline V gene data show CDR1 as MNHEY and CDR2 as SVGAGI. The DNA of the CDR3 is TGTGCCAGCAGTTACTCTCCCGGGGACAGATACACAGATACGCAGTATTTT. Encoded protein: CASSYSPGDRYTDTQYF.

The sample holds many counts of this clonotype. This chain links TRBV7-2 with TRBJ1-5; D possibly corresponds to TRBD1 (5 bases). The CDR3 sequence is 14 residues long. V was clipped by 1 base and J by 5 bases, with 9 bases between them. Per the germline V gene, CDR1 is SGHTA and CDR2 is FQGNSA. CDR3 region: CASSLESGYQPQHF. For the CDR3, the DNA is TGTGCCAGCAGCTTAGAGTCAGGGTATCAGCCCCAGCATTTT.

This clonotype came up a few times. The rearrangement joins TRBV7-3 to TRBJ2-7; 7 positions agree with TRBD2. CDR3 size: 16 residues. Germline-derived CDR1 and CDR2 are SGHTA and FQGTGA. The trim removed 2 bases at V and 3 bases at J, leaving 10 bases unmatched. The CDR3 protein is CASSLGLRGVFYEQYV. CDR3 DNA sequence: TGTGCCAGCAGCTTAGGGTTACGGGGGGTGTTCTACGAGCAGTACGTC.